This T cell receptor (beta chain) derives from a study of blood T cell repertoires in COVID-19. Turning to the study itself: Collection of acute and convalescent COVID-19 samples took place in the United States, Italy and Spain. Sources were T cells, B-cell-depleted T cells, or PBMCs; the material itself was cDNA or gDNA.

Under the authors' procedure: Amplification from reference gene primers served as the basis for estimated nucleated cell counts. Sequencing used immunoSEQ multiplex PCR; TCRdb keeps in-frame clones, though not all of them. V, J and clone size are taken as reported in that table, and D and trimming were inferred from the DNA itself. The profile covers hundreds of thousands of clones, with around 90% appearing a single time and about 1.7% taken by the ten largest. Participants' reported clinical history set cohort assignment. The CDR3 extends over 11 amino acids. Between the trimmed V and J ends, which lost 10 bases and 3 bases, there was a span of 7 bases. The germline gives CDR1 SEHNR, CDR2 FQNEAQ (reference sequence).

The clonotype comes from a woman aged 18-29 years with acute COVID-19. The V and J genes are TRBV7-9 and TRBJ2-1, with D uncertain. Sequenced sample: PBMCs or T cells enriched from blood (not recorded which). This chain's CDR3 is CATQNYNEQFF. In DNA form, the CDR3 reads TGTGCCACTCAGAACTACAATGAGCAGTTCTTC.